Listed here is a single T cell receptor (beta chain). Its antigen is unidentified. Germline V gene lookup returns CDR1 MNHEY and CDR2 SVGAGI. Trimming took 3 bases from V and 6 from J, leaving 11 bases between them. The CDR3 runs 13 residues. Profiled with immunoSEQ multiplex PCR; TCRdb holds only in-frame clones, not every one. The sample records fewer than 85,000 clones, 76% being singletons. This specimen comes from a study of vaccination effects on CD4 cells after COVID-19. Background on the study: A median of 72 days separated the second dose and sampling. Findings of the study overall: Few convalescent patients were included, and no early post-infection timepoints were sampled.

Viral peptide pools were used in the ViraFEST assay to expand antigen-specific CD4+ T cells, and sequencing came afterward. Subsequent to 10 days of culture, CD4+ T cells were isolated. The participants, recipients of two vaccine doses, got either BNT162b2 or mRNA-1273. Prior SARS-CoV-2 infection was absent in the vaccine recipients, as shown by negative nucleocapsid antibodies. They grew approximately 2.1 million PBMC in each well, adding 7.5 to 10 IU/ml IL-2 and approximately 10 ug/ml peptides. J is TRBJ1-2 and V is TRBV6-5; D is unclear. This sample comprised CD4+ T cells from PBMCs cultured with HCoV-OC43 spike peptides, obtained after COVID-19 vaccination. Subset indicated: HCoV-OC43 spike overlapping peptide pool stimulation. The source of this sequence is a human donor who received a COVID-19 vaccine. This chain's CDR3 is CASSYGTVNGYTF. CDR3 in DNA: TGTGCCAGCAGTTATGGAACGGTGAATGGCTACACCTTC.